The T cell receptor (beta chain) described here comes from a study of T cell repertoires in ileal Crohn's disease. Time point specified: neoterminal ileum biopsy at postoperative endoscopy, about 6 months after surgery. General study points: Every patient over 26.8% clonality showed endoscopic recurrence. High-frequency clones were more common in sorted CD8 than CD4 cells. Within the first postoperative year, endoscopy came at median roughly 6.9 months.

With respect to this clone: The antigen is unknown.

Sequencing was performed with immunoSEQ multiplex PCR; in TCRdb, only in-frame clones are kept and a portion is missing. The table lists under 15,000 clones, 75% to 90% of them singletons. Specimen: ileal tissue. This clonotype originated in an adult with Crohn's disease.

The DNA of the CDR3 is TGTGCCAGCAGTCTAAGGGCTGGGGGCGCCAAAAACATTCAGTACTTC. Encoded protein: CASSLRAGGAKNIQYF. The V call is TRBV27, the J call TRBJ2-4; possibly TRBD1 for D (6 bases). This CDR3 is 16 amino acids long. Trimming pared 5 bases from V and 1 base from J, leaving 15 bases between. CDR1 and CDR2 from the germline V gene are MNHEY and SMNVEV (reference sequence).